The clone carrying this T cell receptor (beta chain) showed up just a few times. The antigen remains undetermined. The record originates from a study of vaccination effects on CD4 cells after COVID-19. On the study more broadly: Supplemented with roughly 9.6 IU/ml IL-2 and 10 ug/ml peptides, around 2 million PBMC per well were kept in culture.

Upon completion of roughly ten days in culture, CD4+ T cells were isolated. Vaccination of participants consisted of two doses of either the BNT162b2 or mRNA-1273 vaccine. People in the vaccine group had not been infected with SARS-CoV-2 before, and their nucleocapsid antibodies were negative. Profiled with immunoSEQ multiplex PCR; TCRdb holds only in-frame clones, not every one. The sample yields roughly 41,000 clones, about two thirds seen once. General study points: Few convalescent patients were studied, and early post-infection samples were lacking. Just 1 of 255 vaccine-induced clones in healthy recipients was cross-reactive.

Germline V gene sequence: CDR1 SGHRS, CDR2 YFSETQ. The germline V and J ends were trimmed by 4 bases and 4 bases, with 9 bases remaining between them. This CDR3 is 13 amino acids long. This clonotype was obtained from a human donor who received a COVID-19 vaccine. The genes are TRBV5-1 and TRBJ2-1; D is undetermined. Sequencing was performed on CD4+ T cells from PBMCs cultured without peptide, taken after COVID-19 vaccination. The CDR3 sequence: CASSPQPYNEQFF. CDR3 nucleotides: TGCGCCAGCAGCCCCCAACCGTACAATGAGCAGTTCTTC.